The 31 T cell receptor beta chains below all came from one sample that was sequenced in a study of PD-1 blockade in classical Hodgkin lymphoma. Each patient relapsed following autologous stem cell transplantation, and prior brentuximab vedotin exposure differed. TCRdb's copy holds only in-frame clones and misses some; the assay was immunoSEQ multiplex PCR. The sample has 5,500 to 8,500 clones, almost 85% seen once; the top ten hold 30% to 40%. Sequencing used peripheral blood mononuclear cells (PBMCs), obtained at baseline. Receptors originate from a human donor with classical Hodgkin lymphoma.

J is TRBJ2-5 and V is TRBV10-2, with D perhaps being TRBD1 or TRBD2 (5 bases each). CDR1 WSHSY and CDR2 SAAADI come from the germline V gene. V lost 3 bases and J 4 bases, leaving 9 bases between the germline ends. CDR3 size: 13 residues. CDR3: CASSDRAGETQYF. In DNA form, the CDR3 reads TGCGCCAGCAGTGACAGGGCGGGAGAGACCCAGTACTTC.

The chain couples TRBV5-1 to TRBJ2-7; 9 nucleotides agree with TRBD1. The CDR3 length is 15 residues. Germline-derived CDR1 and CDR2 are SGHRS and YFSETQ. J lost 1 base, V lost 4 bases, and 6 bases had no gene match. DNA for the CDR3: TGCGCCAGCAGCCAACCGGGACAGGGTTCCTACGAGCAGTACTTC. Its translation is CASSQPGQGSYEQYF.

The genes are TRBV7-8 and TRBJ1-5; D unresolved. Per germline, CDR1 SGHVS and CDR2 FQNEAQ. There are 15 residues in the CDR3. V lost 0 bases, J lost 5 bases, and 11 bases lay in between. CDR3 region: CASSLAAGRDQPQHF. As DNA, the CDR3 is TGTGCCAGCAGCTTAGCGGCGGGGAGAGATCAGCCCCAGCATTTT.

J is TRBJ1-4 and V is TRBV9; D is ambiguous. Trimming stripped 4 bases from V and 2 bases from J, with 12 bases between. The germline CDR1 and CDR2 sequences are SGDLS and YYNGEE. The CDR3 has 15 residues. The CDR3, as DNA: TGTGCCAGCAGCCCCCTGCTGGGGACTAATGAAAAACTGTTTTTT. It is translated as CASSPLLGTNEKLFF.

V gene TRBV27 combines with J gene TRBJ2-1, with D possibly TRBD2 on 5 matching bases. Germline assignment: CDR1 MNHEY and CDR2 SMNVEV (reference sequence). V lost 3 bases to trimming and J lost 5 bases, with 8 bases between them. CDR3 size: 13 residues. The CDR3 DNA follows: TGTGCCAGCAGTTTTCGAGGGAACAATGAGCAGTTCTTC. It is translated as CASSFRGNNEQFF.

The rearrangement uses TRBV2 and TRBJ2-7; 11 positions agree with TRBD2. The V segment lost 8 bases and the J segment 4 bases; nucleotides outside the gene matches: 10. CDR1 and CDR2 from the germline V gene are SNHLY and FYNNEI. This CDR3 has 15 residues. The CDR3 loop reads CASSRLAGIRYEQYF. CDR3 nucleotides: TGTGCCAGCTCCCGACTAGCGGGAATCCGGTACGAGCAGTACTTC.

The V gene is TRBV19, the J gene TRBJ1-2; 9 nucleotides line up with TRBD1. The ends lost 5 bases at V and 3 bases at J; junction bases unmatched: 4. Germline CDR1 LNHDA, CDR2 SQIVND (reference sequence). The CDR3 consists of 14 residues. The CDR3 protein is CASSGDRVDYGYTF. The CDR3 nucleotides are TGTGCCAGTAGTGGGGACAGGGTCGACTATGGCTACACCTTC.

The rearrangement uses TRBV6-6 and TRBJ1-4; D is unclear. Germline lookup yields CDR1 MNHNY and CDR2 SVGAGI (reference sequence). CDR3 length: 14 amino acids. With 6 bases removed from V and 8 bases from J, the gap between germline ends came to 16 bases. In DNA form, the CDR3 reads TGTGCCAGCAGAACTATCCGGTCCAACGAAAAACTGTTTTTT. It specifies CASRTIRSNEKLFF.

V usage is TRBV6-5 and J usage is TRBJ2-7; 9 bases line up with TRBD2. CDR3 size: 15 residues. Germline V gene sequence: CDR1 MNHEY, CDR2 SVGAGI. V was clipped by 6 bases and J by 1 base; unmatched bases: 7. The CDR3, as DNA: TGTGCCAGCAGGCTTACTAGCGGGCAGTCCTACGAGCAGTACTTC. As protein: CASRLTSGQSYEQYF.

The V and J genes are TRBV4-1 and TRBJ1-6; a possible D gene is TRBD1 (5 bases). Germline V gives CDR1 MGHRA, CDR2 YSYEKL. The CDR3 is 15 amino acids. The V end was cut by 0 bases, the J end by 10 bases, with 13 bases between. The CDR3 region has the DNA TGCGCCAGCAGCCAAGAGGGGGTCCGCGCCTCACCCCTCCACTTT. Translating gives CASSQEGVRASPLHF.

Here the CDR3 DNA reads TGTGCCATCAGTGAGGTTACAGGCCCGGCGTTGGATGAGCAGTTCTTC. Residues: CAISEVTGPALDEQFF. The chain uses TRBV10-3 and TRBJ2-1, with D possibly being TRBD1 (5 bases). Germline V gene data show CDR1 as ENHRY and CDR2 as SYGVKD. The CDR3 runs 16 residues. Trimming pared 2 bases from V and 8 bases from J, leaving 19 bases between.

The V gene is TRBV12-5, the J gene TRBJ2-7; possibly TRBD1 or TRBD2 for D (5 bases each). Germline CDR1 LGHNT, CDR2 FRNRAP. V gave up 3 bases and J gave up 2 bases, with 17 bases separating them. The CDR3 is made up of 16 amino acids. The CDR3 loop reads CASGLKPGTAAYEQYF. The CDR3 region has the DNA TGTGCTAGTGGTTTAAAACCCGGGACGGCTGCCTACGAGCAGTACTTC.

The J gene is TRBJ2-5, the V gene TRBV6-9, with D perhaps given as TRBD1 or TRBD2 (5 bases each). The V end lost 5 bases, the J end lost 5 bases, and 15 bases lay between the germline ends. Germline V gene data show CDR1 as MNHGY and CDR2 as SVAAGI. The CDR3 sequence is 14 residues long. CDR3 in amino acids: CASSLGAPRETQYF. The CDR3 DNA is TGTGCCAGCAGTCTCGGGGCCCCCCGTGAGACCCAGTACTTC.

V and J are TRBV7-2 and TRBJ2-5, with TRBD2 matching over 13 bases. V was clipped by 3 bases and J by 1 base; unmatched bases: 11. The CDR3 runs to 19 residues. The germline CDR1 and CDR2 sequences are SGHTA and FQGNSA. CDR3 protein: CASSFGGLAGFRVQETQYF. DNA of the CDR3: TGTGCCAGCAGCTTTGGGGGACTAGCGGGATTTAGGGTCCAAGAGACCCAGTACTTC.

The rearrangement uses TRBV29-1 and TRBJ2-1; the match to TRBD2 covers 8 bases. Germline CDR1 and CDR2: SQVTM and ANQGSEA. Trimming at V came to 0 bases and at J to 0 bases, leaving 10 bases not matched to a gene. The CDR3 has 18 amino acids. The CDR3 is CSVEDGLAGATSYNEQFF. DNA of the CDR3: TGCAGCGTTGAAGATGGGCTAGCGGGTGCCACCTCCTACAATGAGCAGTTCTTC.

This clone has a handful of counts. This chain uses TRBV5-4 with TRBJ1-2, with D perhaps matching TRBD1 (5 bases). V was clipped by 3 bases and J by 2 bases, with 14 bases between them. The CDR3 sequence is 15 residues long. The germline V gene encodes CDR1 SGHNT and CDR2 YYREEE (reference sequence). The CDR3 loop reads CASSWGDGPNYGYTF. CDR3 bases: TGTGCCAGCAGCTGGGGGGACGGACCAAACTATGGCTACACCTTC.

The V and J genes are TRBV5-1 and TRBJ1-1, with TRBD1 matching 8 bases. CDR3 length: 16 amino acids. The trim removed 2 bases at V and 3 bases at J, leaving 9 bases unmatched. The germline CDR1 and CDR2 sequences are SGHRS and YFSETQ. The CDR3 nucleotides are TGCGCCAGCAGCTTCGCCAGGGGGCGATGGGACACTGAAGCTTTCTTT. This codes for CASSFARGRWDTEAFF.

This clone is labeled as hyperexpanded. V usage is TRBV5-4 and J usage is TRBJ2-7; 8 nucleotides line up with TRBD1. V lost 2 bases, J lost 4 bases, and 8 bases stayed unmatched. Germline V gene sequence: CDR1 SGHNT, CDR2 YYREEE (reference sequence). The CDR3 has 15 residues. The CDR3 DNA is TGTGCCAGCAGCTTTGTGACAGGGGTTAGGTACGAGCAGTACTTC. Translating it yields CASSFVTGVRYEQYF.

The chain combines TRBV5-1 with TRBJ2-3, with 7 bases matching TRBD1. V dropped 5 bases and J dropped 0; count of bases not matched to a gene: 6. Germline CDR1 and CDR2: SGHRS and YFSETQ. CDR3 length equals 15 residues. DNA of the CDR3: TGCGCCAGCAGATCTGGGGACAGAAGCACAGATACGCAGTATTTT. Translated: CASRSGDRSTDTQYF.

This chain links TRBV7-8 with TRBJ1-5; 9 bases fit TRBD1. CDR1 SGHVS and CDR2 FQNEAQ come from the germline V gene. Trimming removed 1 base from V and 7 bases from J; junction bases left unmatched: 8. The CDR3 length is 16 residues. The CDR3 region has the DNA TGTGCCAGCAGCTTAGTCAGGGGACAGGGCCGCCAGCCCCAGCATTTT. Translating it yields CASSLVRGQGRQPQHF.

The CDR3 spells CASSECIFLAGVLETQYF. CDR3 in DNA: TGCGCCAGCAGTGAGTGTATTTTTTTGGCGGGAGTGTTAGAGACCCAGTACTTC. The chain links TRBV10-1 to TRBJ2-5; 7 bases line up with TRBD2. The length of the CDR3 is 18 residues. Germline CDR1 reads WNHNN; CDR2 reads SYGVQD (reference sequence). With V trimmed by 1 base and J by 4 bases, 15 bases remained unmatched.

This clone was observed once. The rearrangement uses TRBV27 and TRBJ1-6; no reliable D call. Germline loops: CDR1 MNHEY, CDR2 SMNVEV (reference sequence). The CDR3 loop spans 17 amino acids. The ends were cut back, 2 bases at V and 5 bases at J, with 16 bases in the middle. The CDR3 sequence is CASSLGFSMRNNSPLHF. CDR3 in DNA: TGTGCCAGCAGTTTAGGGTTTTCGATGAGAAATAATTCACCCCTCCACTTT.

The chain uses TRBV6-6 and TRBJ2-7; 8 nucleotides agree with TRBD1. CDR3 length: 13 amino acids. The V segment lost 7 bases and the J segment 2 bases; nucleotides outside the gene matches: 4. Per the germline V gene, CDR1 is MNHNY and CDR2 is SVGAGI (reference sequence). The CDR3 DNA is TGTGCCAGCAAAGTGACAGGGGCCTACGAGCAGTACTTC. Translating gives CASKVTGAYEQYF.

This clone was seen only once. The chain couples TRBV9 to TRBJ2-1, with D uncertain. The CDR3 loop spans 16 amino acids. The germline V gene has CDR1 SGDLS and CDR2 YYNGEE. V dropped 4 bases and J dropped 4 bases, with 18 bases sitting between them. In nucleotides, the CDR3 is TGTGCCAGCAGCCCTCAACCGGCCTCGCCATACAATGAGCAGTTCTTC. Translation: CASSPQPASPYNEQFF.

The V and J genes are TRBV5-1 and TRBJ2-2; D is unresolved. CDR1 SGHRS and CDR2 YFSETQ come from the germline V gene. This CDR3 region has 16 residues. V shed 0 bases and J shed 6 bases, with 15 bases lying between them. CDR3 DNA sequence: TGCGCCAGCAGCTTGGCCGTGAAGCAATCATCCGGGGAGCTGTTTTTT. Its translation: CASSLAVKQSSGELFF.

The CDR3 nucleotides are TGTGCCAGCACTCCAGGGCAGAACTATGGCTACACCTTC. Translating gives CASTPGQNYGYTF. The J gene is TRBJ1-2, the V gene TRBV2, with D perhaps TRBD1 (5 bases). CDR1 is SNHLY, CDR2 FYNNEI, per germline. The ends were cut back, 7 bases at V and 2 bases at J, with 11 bases in the middle. The CDR3 consists of 13 residues.

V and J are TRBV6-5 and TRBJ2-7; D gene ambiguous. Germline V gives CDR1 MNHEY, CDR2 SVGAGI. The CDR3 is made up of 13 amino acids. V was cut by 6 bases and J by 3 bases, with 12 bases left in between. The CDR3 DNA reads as TGTGCCAGCAGCCGTGCTGGGATCTACGAGCAGTACTTC. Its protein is CASSRAGIYEQYF.

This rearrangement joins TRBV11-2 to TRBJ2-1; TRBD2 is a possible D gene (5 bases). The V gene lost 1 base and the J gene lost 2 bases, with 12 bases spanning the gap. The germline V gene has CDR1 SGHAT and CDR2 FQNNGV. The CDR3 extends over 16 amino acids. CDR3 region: CASSLGGEGAYNEQFF. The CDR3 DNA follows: TGTGCCAGCAGCTTAGGGGGAGAAGGCGCCTACAATGAGCAGTTCTTC. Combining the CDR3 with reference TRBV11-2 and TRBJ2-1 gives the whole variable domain EAGVAQSPRYKIIEKRQSVAFWCNPISGHATLYWYQQILGQGPKLLIQFQNNGVVDDSQLPKDRFSAERLKGVDSTLKIQPAKLEDSAVYLCASSLGGEGAYNEQFFGPGTRLTVL.

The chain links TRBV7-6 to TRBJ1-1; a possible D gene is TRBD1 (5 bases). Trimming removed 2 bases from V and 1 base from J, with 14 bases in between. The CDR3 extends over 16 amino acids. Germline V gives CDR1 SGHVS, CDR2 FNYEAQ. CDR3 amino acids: CASSLYGAQRNTEAFF. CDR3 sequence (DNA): TGTGCCAGCAGCTTATATGGGGCGCAGCGGAACACTGAAGCTTTCTTT.

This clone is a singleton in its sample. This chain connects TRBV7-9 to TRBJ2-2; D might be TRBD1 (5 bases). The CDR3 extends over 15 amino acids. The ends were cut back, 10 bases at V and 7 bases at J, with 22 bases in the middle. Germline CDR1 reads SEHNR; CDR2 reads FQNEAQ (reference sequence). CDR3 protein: CATTGLNRLNGELFF. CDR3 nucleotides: TGTGCCACTACCGGTTTGAACAGGCTTAACGGGGAGCTGTTTTTT.

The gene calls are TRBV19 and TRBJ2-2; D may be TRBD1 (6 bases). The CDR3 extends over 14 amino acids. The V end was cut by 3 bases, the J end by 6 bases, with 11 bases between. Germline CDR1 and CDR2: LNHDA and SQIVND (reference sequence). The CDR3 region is CASSIRRGPGELFF. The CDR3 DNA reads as TGTGCCAGTAGTATCCGCAGGGGCCCCGGGGAGCTGTTTTTT. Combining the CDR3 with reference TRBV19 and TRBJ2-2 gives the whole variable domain DGGITQSPKYLFRKEGQNVTLSCEQNLNHDAMYWYRQDPGQGLRLIYYSQIVNDFQKGDIAEGYSVSREKKESFPLTVTSAQKNPTAFYLCASSIRRGPGELFFGEGSRLTVL.